This entry lists 15 T cell receptor beta chains sequenced from one sample in a study of blood T cell repertoires in COVID-19. The table came from immunoSEQ multiplex PCR; TCRdb's copy has only in-frame clones and leaves some out. This sample has approximately 200,000 clones; roughly nine tenths occur once, and the top ten carry 1.1%. Sequencing was performed on peripheral blood. The receptors stem from a young man with acute or convalescent COVID-19.

This clone has just a few counts. The genes are TRBV27 and TRBJ1-5, with D uncertain. Germline-derived CDR1 and CDR2 are MNHEY and SMNVEV (reference sequence). This CDR3 comprises 17 residues. V gave up 0 bases and J gave up 0 bases, with 12 bases separating them. CDR3 loop: CASSLSADFYSNQPQHF. The CDR3 region has the DNA TGTGCCAGCAGTTTATCAGCGGATTTTTATAGCAATCAGCCCCAGCATTTT.

The rearrangement uses TRBV7-9 and TRBJ1-1; D unresolved. The V gene lost 6 bases and the J gene lost 6 bases, with 14 bases spanning the gap. This CDR3 comprises 13 residues. Germline V gene sequence: CDR1 SEHNR, CDR2 FQNEAQ (reference sequence). The CDR3 coding sequence is TGTGCCAGCAGTTCAGCGTTTTTGCCTGAAGCTTTCTTT. Translated: CASSSAFLPEAFF. The full variable domain, with the rest looked up from reference TRBV7-9 and TRBJ1-1, is DTGVSQNPRHKITKRGQNVTFRCDPISEHNRLYWYRQTLGQGPEFLTYFQNEAQLEKSRLLSDRFSAERPKGSFSTLEIQRTEQGDSAMYLCASSSAFLPEAFFGQGTRLTVV.

V gene TRBV11-2 combines with J gene TRBJ2-3; 16 bases line up with TRBD2. Trimming removed 5 bases from V and 2 bases from J; junction bases left unmatched: 7. This CDR3 spans 18 amino acids. Looked up from germline, CDR1 is SGHAT and CDR2 is FQNNGV. CDR3 in DNA: TGTGCCAGCAGCCGAACGGGACTAGCGGGGGGGGCCACAGATACGCAGTATTTT. Translating gives CASSRTGLAGGATDTQYF.

For the CDR3, the DNA is TGTGCCAGCTCACGTAGGACAGGAAGCACAGATACGCAGTATTTT. This gives the protein CASSRRTGSTDTQYF. This chain connects TRBV18 to TRBJ2-3; 7 nucleotides agree with TRBD1. V was clipped by 4 bases and J by 0 bases; unmatched bases: 4. CDR3 length: 15 residues. CDR1 and CDR2 from the germline V gene are KGHSH and LQKENI.

The rearrangement links TRBV11-3 to TRBJ1-1, with D perhaps matching TRBD1 (6 bases). The germline CDR1 and CDR2 sequences are SGHNT and YENEEA. CDR3 length: 13 amino acids. V gave up 4 bases and J gave up 7 bases, with 13 bases separating them. The CDR3 sequence: CASSSTTGHEAFF. The CDR3 DNA reads TGTGCCAGCAGCTCAACCACGGGACATGAAGCTTTCTTT.

The rearrangement links TRBV11-2 to TRBJ1-2, with TRBD1 matching over 11 bases. Trimming removed 4 bases from V and 8 bases from J; junction bases left unmatched: 15. There are 17 residues in the CDR3. CDR1 and CDR2 from the germline V gene are SGHAT and FQNNGV. The CDR3: CASSSKKRGQGASGYTF. The CDR3 DNA reads as TGTGCCAGCAGCTCAAAAAAAAGAGGACAGGGGGCGTCCGGCTACACCTTC.

The rearrangement uses TRBV6-5 and TRBJ1-5, with 8 bases matching TRBD1. The CDR3 loop spans 15 amino acids. CDR1 MNHEY and CDR2 SVGAGI come from the germline V gene. Trimming removed 8 bases from V and 7 bases from J; junction bases left unmatched: 13. The CDR3 is CASVLTGVLPQPQHF. CDR3 coding DNA: TGTGCCAGCGTACTGACAGGGGTCCTGCCCCAGCCCCAGCATTTT.

The rearrangement uses TRBV12-3 or TRBV12-4 and TRBJ2-1, with unresolved D. The CDR3 length is 12 residues. V was trimmed by 5 bases and J by 10 bases, leaving 12 bases between them. In DNA form, the CDR3 reads TGTGCCAGCAGTCCCTGGGCCACGGAGCAGTTCTTC. This sequence encodes CASSPWATEQFF.

The J gene is TRBJ1-1, the V gene TRBV5-1; 10 nucleotides align to TRBD1. The junction had 7 bases not matched to a gene; V was cut back by 4 bases and J by 4 bases. The CDR3 is made up of 15 amino acids. The germline CDR1 and CDR2 sequences are SGHRS and YFSETQ. The CDR3 is CASSQRQGAGTEAFF. DNA for the CDR3: TGCGCCAGCAGCCAAAGACAGGGGGCGGGCACTGAAGCTTTCTTT. The full variable domain, completed using reference TRBV5-1 and TRBJ1-1, is KAGVTQTPRYLIKTRGQQVTLSCSPISGHRSVSWYQQTPGQGLQFLFEYFSETQRNKGNFPGRFSGRQFSNSRSEMNVSTLELGDSALYLCASSQRQGAGTEAFFGQGTRLTVV.

The rearrangement links TRBV30 to TRBJ2-2, with D unclear. With 4 bases removed from V and 4 bases from J, the gap between germline ends came to 7 bases. The germline CDR1 and CDR2 sequences are GTSNPN and SVGIG (reference sequence). The CDR3 extends over 12 amino acids. Here the CDR3 DNA reads TGTGCCTGGAATGAGTTCACCGGGGAGCTGTTTTTT. Protein: CAWNEFTGELFF.

This clone was recorded only once. This chain links TRBV5-1 with TRBJ2-1, with D perhaps TRBD2 (5 bases). CDR1 and CDR2 (germline): SGHRS, YFSETQ. The ends were cut back, 5 bases at V and 0 bases at J, with 9 bases in the middle. The CDR3 is 14 residues long. Here the CDR3 reads CASSKRSSYNEQFF. CDR3 DNA: TGCGCCAGCAGTAAGCGGAGCTCCTACAATGAGCAGTTCTTC.

The chain joins TRBV5-6 to TRBJ1-5; possible D gene TRBD1, 5 bases. The CDR3 has 13 amino acids. Germline-derived CDR1 and CDR2 are SGHDT and YYEEEE. Trimming removed 4 bases from V and 6 bases from J, with 11 bases in between. The CDR3, as DNA: TGTGCCAGCAGCCACATCGGGGGTCAGCCCCAGCATTTT. Protein: CASSHIGGQPQHF.

V usage is TRBV3-1 (or the pseudogene TRBV3-2) and J usage is TRBJ2-2; possibly TRBD1 for D (6 bases). V was pared by 4 bases and J by 2 bases, with 14 bases between. Per germline, CDR1 LGHDT and CDR2 YNNKEL (reference sequence). The CDR3 contains 16 residues. Here the CDR3 DNA reads TGTGCCAGCAGCCCAGGGGCCCCGGAAAACACCGGGGAGCTGTTTTTT. Protein sequence: CASSPGAPENTGELFF.

V is TRBV30 and J is TRBJ2-7; 10 nucleotides line up with TRBD1. With 2 bases clipped from V and 2 bases from J, the junction kept 6 bases outside the gene matches. The CDR3 sequence is 15 residues long. Germline CDR1 and CDR2: GTSNPN and SVGIG (reference sequence). The CDR3 here is CAWSTGTGATYEQYF. CDR3 DNA: TGTGCCTGGAGTACCGGGACAGGGGCGACCTACGAGCAGTACTTC.

The CDR3 here is CATSDLLADEQFF. For the CDR3, the DNA is TGTGCCACCAGTGACCTTCTAGCTGATGAGCAGTTCTTC. The chain recombines TRBV24-1 with TRBJ2-1, with D perhaps matching TRBD2 (5 bases). The germline CDR1 and CDR2 sequences are KGHDR and SFDVKD. The V gene lost 4 bases and the J gene lost 8 bases, with 11 bases spanning the gap. This CDR3 contains 13 residues.